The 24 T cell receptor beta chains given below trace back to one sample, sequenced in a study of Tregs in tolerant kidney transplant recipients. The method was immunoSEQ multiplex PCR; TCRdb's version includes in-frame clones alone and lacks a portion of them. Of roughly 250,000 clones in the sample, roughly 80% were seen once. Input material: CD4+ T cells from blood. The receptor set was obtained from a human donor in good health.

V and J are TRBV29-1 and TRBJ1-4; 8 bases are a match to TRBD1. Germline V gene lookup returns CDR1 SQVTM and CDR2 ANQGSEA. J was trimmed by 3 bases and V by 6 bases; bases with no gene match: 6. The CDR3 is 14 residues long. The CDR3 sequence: CSVGPGQANEKLFF. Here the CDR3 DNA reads TGCAGCGTGGGACCGGGACAGGCTAATGAAAAACTGTTTTTT.

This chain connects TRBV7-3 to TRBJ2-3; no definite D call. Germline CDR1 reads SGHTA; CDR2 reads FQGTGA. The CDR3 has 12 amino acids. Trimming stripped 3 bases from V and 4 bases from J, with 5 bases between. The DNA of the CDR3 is TGTGCCAGCAGCTTTGGGCCAGATACGCAGTATTTT. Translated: CASSFGPDTQYF. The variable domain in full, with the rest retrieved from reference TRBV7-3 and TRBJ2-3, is GAGVSQTPSNKVTEKGKYVELRCDPISGHTALYWYRQSLGQGPEFLIYFQGTGAADDSGLPNDRFFAVRPEGSVSTLKIQRTERGDSAVYLCASSFGPDTQYFGPGTRLTVL.

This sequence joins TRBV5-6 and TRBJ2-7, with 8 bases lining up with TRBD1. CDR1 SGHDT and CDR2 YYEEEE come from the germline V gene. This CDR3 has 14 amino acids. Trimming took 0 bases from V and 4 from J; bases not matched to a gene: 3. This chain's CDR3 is CASSLVQGAYEQYF. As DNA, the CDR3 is TGTGCCAGCAGCTTGGTCCAGGGGGCGTACGAGCAGTACTTC. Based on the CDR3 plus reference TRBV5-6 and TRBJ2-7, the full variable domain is DAGVTQSPTHLIKTRGQQVTLRCSPKSGHDTVSWYQQALGQGPQFIFQYYEEEERQRGNFPDRFSGHQFPNYSSELNVNALLLGDSALYLCASSLVQGAYEQYFGPGTRLTVT.

DNA of the CDR3: TGTGCCAGCAGCCCCCGGGCCATGGGCTACGAGCAGTACTTC. It encodes CASSPRAMGYEQYF. The gene calls are TRBV6-1 and TRBJ2-7; D not certain. Germline loops: CDR1 MNHNS, CDR2 SASEGT. The CDR3 is 14 amino acids. V gave up 6 bases and J gave up 3 bases, with 15 bases separating them.

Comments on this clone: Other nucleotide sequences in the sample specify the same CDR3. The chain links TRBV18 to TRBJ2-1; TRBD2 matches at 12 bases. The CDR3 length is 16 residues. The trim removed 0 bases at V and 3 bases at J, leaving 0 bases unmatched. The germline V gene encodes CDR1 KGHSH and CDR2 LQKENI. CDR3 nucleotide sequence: TGTGCCAGCTCACCACCGGGACTAGCGGGCTACAATGAGCAGTTCTTC. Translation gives CASSPPGLAGYNEQFF. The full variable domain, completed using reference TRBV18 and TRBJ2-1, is NAGVMQNPRHLVRRRGQEARLRCSPMKGHSHVYWYRQLPEEGLKFMVYLQKENIIDESGMPKERFSAEFPKEGPSILRIQQVVRGDSAAYFCASSPPGLAGYNEQFFGPGTRLTVL.

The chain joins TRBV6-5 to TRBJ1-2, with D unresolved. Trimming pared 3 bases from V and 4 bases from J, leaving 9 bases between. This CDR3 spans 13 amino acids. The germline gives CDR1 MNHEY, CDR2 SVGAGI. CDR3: CASSYSAVYGYTF. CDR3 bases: TGTGCCAGCAGTTATTCGGCAGTCTATGGCTACACCTTC.

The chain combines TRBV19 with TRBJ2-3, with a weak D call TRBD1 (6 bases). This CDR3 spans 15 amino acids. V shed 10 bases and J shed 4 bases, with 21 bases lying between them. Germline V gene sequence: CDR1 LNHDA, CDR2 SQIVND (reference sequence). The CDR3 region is CATSQRGGIADTQYF. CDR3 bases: TGTGCCACCAGCCAAAGAGGGGGAATCGCAGATACGCAGTATTTT.

The CDR3 DNA sequence: TGTGCCAGCACCGCTGGGAGGGCTCACTATGGCTACACCTTC. It yields the protein CASTAGRAHYGYTF. V usage is TRBV6-4 and J usage is TRBJ1-2; D unresolved. V was clipped by 7 bases and J by 3 bases, with 15 bases between them. Germline V CDR1 and CDR2: MRHNA, SNTAGT. This CDR3 has 14 amino acids.

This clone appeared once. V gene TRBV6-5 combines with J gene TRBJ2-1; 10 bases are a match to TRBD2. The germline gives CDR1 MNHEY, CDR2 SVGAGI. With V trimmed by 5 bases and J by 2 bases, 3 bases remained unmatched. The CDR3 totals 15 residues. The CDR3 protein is CASSLSGRAYNEQFF. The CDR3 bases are TGTGCCAGCAGTCTAAGCGGGAGGGCCTACAATGAGCAGTTCTTC.

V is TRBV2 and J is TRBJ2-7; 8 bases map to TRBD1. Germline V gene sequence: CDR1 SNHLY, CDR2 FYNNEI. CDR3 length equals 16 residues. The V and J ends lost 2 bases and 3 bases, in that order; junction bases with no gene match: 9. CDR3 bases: TGTGCCAGCAGTGAATGGAGGACAGGGCGCTTCTACGAGCAGTACTTC. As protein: CASSEWRTGRFYEQYF.

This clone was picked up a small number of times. CDR3 sequence: CASSYWGQGSHEQYF. DNA for the CDR3: TGTGCCAGCAGTTACTGGGGACAGGGTTCCCACGAGCAGTACTTC. The V gene is TRBV6-5, the J gene TRBJ2-7; 9 nucleotides agree with TRBD1. Germline V gives CDR1 MNHEY, CDR2 SVGAGI. The CDR3 extends over 15 amino acids. V was pared by 1 base and J by 5 bases, with 6 bases of the junction left unmatched.

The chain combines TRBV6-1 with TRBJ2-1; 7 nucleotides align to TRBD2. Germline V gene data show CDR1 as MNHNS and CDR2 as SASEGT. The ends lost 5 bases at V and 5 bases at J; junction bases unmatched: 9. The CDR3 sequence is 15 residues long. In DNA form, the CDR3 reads TGTGCCAGCAGTACTAGCGCTCTACGGAACAATGAGCAGTTCTTC. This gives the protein CASSTSALRNNEQFF.

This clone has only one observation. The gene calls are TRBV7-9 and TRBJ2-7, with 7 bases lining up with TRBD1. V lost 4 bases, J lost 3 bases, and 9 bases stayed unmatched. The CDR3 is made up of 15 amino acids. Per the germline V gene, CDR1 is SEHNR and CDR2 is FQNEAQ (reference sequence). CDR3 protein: CASSSLGTAFYEQYF. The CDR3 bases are TGTGCCAGCAGCTCGCTCGGGACAGCGTTCTACGAGCAGTACTTC.

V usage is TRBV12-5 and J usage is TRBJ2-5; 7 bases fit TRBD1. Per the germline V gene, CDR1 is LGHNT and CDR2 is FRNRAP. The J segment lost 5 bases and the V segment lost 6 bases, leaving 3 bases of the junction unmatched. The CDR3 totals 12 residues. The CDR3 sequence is CASGRDSETQYF. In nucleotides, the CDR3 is TGTGCTAGTGGACGGGACAGTGAGACCCAGTACTTC.

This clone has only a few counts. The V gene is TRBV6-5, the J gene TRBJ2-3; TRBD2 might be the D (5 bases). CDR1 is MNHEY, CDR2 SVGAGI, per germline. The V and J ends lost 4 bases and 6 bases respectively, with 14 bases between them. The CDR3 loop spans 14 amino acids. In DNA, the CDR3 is TGTGCCAGCAGTTCCTCTCGCGGGTGGGATACGCAGTATTTT. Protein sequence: CASSSSRGWDTQYF.

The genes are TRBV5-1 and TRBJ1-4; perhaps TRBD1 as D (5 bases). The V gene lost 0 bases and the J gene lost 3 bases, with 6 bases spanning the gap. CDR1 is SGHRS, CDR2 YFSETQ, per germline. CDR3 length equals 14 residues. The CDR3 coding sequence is TGCGCCAGCAGCTTGGGGGGACCTAATGAAAAACTGTTTTTT. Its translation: CASSLGGPNEKLFF.

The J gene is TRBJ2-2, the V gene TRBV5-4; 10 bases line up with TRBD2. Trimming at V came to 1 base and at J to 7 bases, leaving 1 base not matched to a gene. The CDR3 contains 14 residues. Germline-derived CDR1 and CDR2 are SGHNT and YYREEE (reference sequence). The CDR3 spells CASSLLAGVGELFF. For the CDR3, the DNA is TGTGCCAGCAGCTTGCTAGCGGGAGTCGGGGAGCTGTTTTTT.

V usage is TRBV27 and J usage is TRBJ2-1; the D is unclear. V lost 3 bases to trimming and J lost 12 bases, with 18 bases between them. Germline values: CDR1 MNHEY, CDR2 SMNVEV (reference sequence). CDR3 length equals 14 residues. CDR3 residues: CASSLTPFSPLQFF. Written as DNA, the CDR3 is TGTGCCAGCAGTTTGACGCCCTTCAGTCCCTTGCAGTTCTTC.

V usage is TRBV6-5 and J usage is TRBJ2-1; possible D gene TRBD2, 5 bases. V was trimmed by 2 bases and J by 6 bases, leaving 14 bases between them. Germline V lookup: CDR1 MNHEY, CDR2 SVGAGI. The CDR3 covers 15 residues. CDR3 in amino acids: CASSYRGKRSNEQFF. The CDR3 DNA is TGTGCCAGCAGTTACCGAGGGAAGCGTTCCAATGAGCAGTTCTTC.

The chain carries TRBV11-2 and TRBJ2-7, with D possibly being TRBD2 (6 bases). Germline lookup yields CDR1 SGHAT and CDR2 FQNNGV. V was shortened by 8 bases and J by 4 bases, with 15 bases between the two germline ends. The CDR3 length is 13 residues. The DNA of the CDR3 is TGTGCCAGCGGCCGCGGGACTCCATACGAGCAGTACTTC. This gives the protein CASGRGTPYEQYF.

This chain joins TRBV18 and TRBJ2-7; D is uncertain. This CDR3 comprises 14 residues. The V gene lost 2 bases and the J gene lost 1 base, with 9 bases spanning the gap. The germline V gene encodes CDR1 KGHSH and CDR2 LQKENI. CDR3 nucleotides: TGTGCCAGCTCACCAGCGGCAGATTCCTACGAGCAGTACTTC. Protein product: CASSPAADSYEQYF.

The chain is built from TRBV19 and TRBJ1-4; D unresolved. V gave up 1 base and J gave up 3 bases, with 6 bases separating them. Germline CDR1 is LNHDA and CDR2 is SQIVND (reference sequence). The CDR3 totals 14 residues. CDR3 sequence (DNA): TGTGCCAGTAGTATAGTAGGTGCTAATGAAAAACTGTTTTTT. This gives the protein CASSIVGANEKLFF.

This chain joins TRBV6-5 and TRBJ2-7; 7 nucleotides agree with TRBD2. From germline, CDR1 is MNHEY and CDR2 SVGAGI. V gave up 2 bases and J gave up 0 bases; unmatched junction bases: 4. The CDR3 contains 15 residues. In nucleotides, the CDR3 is TGTGCCAGCAGTTACAGGGAGGGTAGCTCCTACGAGCAGTACTTC. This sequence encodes CASSYREGSSYEQYF.

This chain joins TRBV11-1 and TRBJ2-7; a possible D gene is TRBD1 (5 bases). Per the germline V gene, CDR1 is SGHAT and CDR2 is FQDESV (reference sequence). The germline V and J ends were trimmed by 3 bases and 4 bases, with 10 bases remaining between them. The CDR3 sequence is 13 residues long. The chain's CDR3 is CASSFGRQYEQYF. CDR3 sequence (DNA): TGTGCCAGCAGCTTCGGGCGACAGTACGAGCAGTACTTC. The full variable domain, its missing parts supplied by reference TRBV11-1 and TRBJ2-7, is EAEVAQSPRYKITEKSQAVAFWCDPISGHATLYWYRQILGQGPELLVQFQDESVVDDSQLPKDRFSAERLKGVDSTLKIQPAELGDSAMYLCASSFGRQYEQYFGPGTRLTVT.